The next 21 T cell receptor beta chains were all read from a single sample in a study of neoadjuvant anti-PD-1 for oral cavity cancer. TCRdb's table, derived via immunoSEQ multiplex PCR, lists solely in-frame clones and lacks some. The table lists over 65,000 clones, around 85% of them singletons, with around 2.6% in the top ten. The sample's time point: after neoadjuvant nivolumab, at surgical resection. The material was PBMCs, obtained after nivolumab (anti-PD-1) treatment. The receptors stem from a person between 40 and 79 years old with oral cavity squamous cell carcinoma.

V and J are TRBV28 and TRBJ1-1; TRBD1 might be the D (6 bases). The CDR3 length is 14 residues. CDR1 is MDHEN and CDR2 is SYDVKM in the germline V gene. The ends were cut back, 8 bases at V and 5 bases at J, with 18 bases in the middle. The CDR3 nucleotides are TGTGCCAGCTTTTGGGGGGGGCGCAGGACTGAAGCTTTCTTT. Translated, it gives CASFWGGRRTEAFF.

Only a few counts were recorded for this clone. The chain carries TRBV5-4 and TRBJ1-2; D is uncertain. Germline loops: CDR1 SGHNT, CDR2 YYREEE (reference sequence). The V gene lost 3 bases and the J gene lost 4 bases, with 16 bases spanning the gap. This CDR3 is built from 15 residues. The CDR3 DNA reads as TGTGCCAGCAGCTCCCCTCGTCTCCGGGCCTATGGCTACACCTTC. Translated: CASSSPRLRAYGYTF.

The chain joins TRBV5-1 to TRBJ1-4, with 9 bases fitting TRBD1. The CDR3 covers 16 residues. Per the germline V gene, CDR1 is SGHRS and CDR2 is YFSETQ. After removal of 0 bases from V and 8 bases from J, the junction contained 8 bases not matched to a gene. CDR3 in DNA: TGCGCCAGCAGCTTGGTTTACGGGACAGGGAGCGAAAAACTGTTTTTT. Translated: CASSLVYGTGSEKLFF.

This CDR3 reads CASSLNSGSTYEQYF. The CDR3 bases are TGCGCCAGCAGCCTAAATAGCGGTTCCACCTACGAGCAGTACTTC. The genes are TRBV4-1 and TRBJ2-7; maybe TRBD2 (6 bases). This CDR3 spans 15 amino acids. The germline gives CDR1 MGHRA, CDR2 YSYEKL. V was trimmed by 4 bases and J by 2 bases, leaving 15 bases between them.

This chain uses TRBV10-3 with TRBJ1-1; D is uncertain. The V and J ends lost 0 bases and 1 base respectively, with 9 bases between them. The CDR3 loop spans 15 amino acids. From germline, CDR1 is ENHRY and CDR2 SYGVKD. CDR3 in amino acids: CAISESRAGNTEAFF. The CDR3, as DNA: TGTGCCATCAGTGAGTCGAGGGCGGGGAACACTGAAGCTTTCTTT.

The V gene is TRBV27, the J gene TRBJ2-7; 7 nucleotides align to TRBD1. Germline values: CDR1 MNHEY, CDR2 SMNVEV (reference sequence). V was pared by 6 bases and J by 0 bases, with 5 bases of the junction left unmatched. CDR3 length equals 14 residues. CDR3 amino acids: CASRPTGTSYEQYF. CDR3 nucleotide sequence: TGTGCCAGCAGGCCGACAGGGACCTCCTACGAGCAGTACTTC.

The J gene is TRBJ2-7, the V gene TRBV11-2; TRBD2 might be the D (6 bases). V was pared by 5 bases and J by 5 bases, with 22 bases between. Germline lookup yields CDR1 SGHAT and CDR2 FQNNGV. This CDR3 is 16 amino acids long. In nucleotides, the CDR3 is TGTGCCAGCAGCGGGGGGAAGGGGAGGTGGCGCAACGAGCAGTACTTC. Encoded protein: CASSGGKGRWRNEQYF.

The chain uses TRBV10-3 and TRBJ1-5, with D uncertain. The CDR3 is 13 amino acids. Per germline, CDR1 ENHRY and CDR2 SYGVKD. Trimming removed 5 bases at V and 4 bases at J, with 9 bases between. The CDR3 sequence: CAISSSPNQPQHF. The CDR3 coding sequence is TGTGCCATCAGTAGTTCCCCAAATCAGCCCCAGCATTTT.

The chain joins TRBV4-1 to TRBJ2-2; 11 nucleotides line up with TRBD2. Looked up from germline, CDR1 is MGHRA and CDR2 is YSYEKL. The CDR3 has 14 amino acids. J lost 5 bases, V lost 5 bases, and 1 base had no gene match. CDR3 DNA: TGCGCCAGCAGCGCTAGCGGGAGGACCGGGGAGCTGTTTTTT. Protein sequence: CASSASGRTGELFF.

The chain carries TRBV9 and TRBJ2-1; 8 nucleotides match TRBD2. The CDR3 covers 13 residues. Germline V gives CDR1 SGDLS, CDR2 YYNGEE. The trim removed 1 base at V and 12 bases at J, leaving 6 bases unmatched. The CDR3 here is CASSVSREVAQFF. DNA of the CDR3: TGTGCCAGCAGCGTATCGCGGGAGGTTGCGCAGTTCTTC.

CDR3 region: CASSTSGFSNEQFF. The CDR3 region has the DNA TGCGCCAGTTCGACTAGCGGGTTTTCCAATGAGCAGTTCTTC. This chain joins TRBV10-2 and TRBJ2-1; 10 bases align to TRBD2. Germline loops: CDR1 WSHSY, CDR2 SAAADI. The CDR3 length is 14 residues. After removal of 9 bases from V and 6 bases from J, the junction contained 8 bases not matched to a gene.

The CDR3 DNA sequence: TGCAGCGTTAGAAGACAGCTGAACACTGAAGCTTTCTTT. This encodes CSVRRQLNTEAFF. The genes are TRBV29-1 and TRBJ1-1; a weak D match, TRBD1 (5 bases). V dropped 5 bases and J dropped 0 bases, with 10 bases sitting between them. The CDR3 length is 13 residues. In germline, CDR1 is SQVTM, CDR2 ANQGSEA.

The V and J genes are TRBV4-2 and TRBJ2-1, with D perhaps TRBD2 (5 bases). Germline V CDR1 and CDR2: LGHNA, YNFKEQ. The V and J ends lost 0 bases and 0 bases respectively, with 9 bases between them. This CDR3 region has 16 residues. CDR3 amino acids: CASSQDLAASYNEQFF. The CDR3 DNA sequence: TGTGCCAGCAGCCAAGATCTAGCTGCCTCCTACAATGAGCAGTTCTTC.

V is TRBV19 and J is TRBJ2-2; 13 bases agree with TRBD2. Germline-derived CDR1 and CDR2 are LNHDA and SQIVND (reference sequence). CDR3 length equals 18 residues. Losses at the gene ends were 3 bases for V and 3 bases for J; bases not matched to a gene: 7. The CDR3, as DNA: TGTGCCAGTAGTATCGAACTAGCGGGAGGGCCATACACCGGGGAGCTGTTTTTT. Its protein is CASSIELAGGPYTGELFF. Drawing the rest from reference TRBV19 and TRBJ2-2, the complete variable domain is DGGITQSPKYLFRKEGQNVTLSCEQNLNHDAMYWYRQDPGQGLRLIYYSQIVNDFQKGDIAEGYSVSREKKESFPLTVTSAQKNPTAFYLCASSIELAGGPYTGELFFGEGSRLTVL.

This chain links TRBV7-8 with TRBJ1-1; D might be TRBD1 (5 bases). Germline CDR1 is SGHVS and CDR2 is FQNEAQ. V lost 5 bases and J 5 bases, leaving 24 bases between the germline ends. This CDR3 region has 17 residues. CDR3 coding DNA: TGTGCCAGCAGCGATAAGGGAGGGGCCACGTCCGCTACTGAAGCTTTCTTT. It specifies CASSDKGGATSATEAFF.

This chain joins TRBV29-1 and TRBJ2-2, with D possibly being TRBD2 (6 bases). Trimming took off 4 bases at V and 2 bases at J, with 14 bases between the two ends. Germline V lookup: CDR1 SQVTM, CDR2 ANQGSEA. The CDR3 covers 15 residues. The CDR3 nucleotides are TGCAGCGTTGGCCCTGGGACTTTAAACACCGGGGAGCTGTTTTTT. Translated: CSVGPGTLNTGELFF.

Written as DNA, the CDR3 is TGTGCCAGCAGTTTTGACAGAATCTCCTACGAGCAGTACTTC. It codes for CASSFDRISYEQYF. V is TRBV27 and J is TRBJ2-7; a weak D match, TRBD1 (5 bases). This CDR3 has 14 residues. Germline loops: CDR1 MNHEY, CDR2 SMNVEV (reference sequence). V was cut by 3 bases and J by 0 bases, with 9 bases left in between.

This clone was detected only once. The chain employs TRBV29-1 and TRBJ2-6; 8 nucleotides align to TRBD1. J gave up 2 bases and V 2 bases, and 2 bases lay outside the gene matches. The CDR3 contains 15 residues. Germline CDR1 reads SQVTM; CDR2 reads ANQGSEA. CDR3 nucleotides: TGCAGCGTTGAAACACAGGGGGCTGGGGCCAACGTCCTGACTTTC. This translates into CSVETQGAGANVLTF.

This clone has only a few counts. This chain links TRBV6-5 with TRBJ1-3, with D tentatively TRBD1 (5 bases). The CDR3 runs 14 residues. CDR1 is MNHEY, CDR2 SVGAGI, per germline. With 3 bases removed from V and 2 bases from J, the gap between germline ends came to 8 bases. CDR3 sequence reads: CASSYRGPGNTIYF. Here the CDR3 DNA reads TGTGCCAGCAGTTATAGGGGTCCTGGAAACACCATATATTTT.

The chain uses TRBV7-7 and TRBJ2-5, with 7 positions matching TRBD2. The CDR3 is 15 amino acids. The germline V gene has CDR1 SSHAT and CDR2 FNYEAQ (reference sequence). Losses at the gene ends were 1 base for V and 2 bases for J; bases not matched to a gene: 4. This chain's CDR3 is CASSLGGGLQETQYF. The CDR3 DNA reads TGTGCCAGCAGCTTAGGCGGGGGATTACAAGAGACCCAGTACTTC.

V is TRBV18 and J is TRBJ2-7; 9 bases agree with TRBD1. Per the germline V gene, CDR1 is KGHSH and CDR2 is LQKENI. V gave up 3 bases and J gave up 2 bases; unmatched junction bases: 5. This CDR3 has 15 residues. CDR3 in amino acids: CASSPTGGDPYEQYF. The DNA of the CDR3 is TGTGCCAGCTCACCTACAGGGGGCGATCCCTACGAGCAGTACTTC.